This T cell receptor (beta chain) emerged from a study of blood T cell repertoires in COVID-19. Enrolled during active infection, Seattle patients were then followed longitudinally. The CDR3 covers 22 residues. The V end lost 6 bases, the J end lost 2 bases, and 38 bases lay between the germline ends. Germline V gives CDR1 SGDLS, CDR2 YYNGEE. Sequencing was performed with immunoSEQ multiplex PCR; in TCRdb, only in-frame clones are kept and a portion is missing. The sample has hundreds of thousands of clones, roughly 81% seen once; the top ten hold approximately 7.5%. This clone was recorded once. Material for sequencing was peripheral blood. This sequence originates from a woman aged 80 or older with COVID-19, enrolled during active disease. The rearrangement links TRBV9 to TRBJ1-2; D ambiguous. The CDR3 nucleotides read TGTGCCAGCAAGAAACGACCGGGCCTGCTTTTTCGACGGGAGGACGAAAACTATGGCTACACCTTC. Its protein product is CASKKRPGLLFRREDENYGYTF. Full variable domain (remainder filled in from reference TRBV9 and TRBJ1-2): DSGVTQTPKHLITATGQRVTLRCSPRSGDLSVYWYQQSLDQGLQFLIQYYNGEERAKGNILERFSAQQFPDLHSELNLSSLELGDSALYFCASKKRPGLLFRREDENYGYTFGSGTRLTVV.